This section outlines one TCR beta chain sequence together with its context. As originally analysed: Scientists estimated how many nucleated cells there were by amplifying reference gene primers. The assay was immunoSEQ multiplex PCR, and TCRdb's table has in-frame clones only and misses some. V and J calls and clone size are copied from that table; D and trimming were computed from the DNA. The sample has roughly 90,000 clones; around 90% are singletons. The data were taken from a study of blood T cell repertoires in COVID-19. Study overall: Samples taken during acute and convalescent COVID-19 were collected in the United States, Italy and Spain. T cells, B-cell-depleted T cells, or PBMCs provided the cDNA or gDNA that served as material.

V lost 5 bases to trimming and J lost 4 bases, with 8 bases between them. The germline gives CDR1 MNHNY, CDR2 SVGAGI (reference sequence). The CDR3 spans 12 residues. The chain employs TRBV6-6 and TRBJ2-5, with D unclear. The sequenced material came from peripheral blood. The receptor was derived from a human donor with active COVID-19. The donor label of this sample is uncertain. The CDR3 here is CASSPGGETQYF. The CDR3 nucleotides read TGTGCCAGCAGTCCGGGTGGAGAGACCCAGTACTTC.